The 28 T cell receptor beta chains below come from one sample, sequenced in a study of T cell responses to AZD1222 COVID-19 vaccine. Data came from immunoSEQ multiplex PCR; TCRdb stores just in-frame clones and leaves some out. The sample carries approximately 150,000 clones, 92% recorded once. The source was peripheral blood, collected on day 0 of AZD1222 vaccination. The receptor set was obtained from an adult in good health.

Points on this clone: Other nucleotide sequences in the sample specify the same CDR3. CDR3 nucleotides: TGTGCCAGCAGCGTAGGACAGGGGGGCACTGAAGCTTTCTTT. This translates into CASSVGQGGTEAFF. This chain joins TRBV9 and TRBJ1-1, with 9 positions matching TRBD1. Trimming took 0 bases from V and 4 from J; bases not matched to a gene: 1. CDR3 length: 14 amino acids. Looked up from germline, CDR1 is SGDLS and CDR2 is YYNGEE.

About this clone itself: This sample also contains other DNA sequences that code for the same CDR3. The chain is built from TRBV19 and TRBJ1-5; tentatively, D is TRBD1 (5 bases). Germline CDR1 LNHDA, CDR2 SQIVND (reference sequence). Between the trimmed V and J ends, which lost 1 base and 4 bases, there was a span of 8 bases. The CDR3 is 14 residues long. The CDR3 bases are TGTGCCAGTAGTATAGCCGGGGGGAATCAGCCCCAGCATTTT. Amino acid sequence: CASSIAGGNQPQHF.

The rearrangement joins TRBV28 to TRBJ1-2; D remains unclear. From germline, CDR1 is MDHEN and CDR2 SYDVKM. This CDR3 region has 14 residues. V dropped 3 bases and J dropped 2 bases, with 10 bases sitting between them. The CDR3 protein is CASSFFPGNYGYTF. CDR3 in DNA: TGTGCCAGCAGTTTTTTCCCCGGAAACTATGGCTACACCTTC.

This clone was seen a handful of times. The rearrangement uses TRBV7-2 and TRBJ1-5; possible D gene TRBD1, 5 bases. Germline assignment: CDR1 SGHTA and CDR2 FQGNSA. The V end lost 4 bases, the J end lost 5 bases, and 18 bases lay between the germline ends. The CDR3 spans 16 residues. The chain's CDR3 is CASSSANLGADQPQHF. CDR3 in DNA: TGTGCCAGCAGCTCAGCCAACCTAGGGGCGGATCAGCCCCAGCATTTT.

Here the CDR3 reads CASSSDFTEAFF. In nucleotides, the CDR3 is TGTGCCAGCAGTTCGGATTTCACTGAAGCTTTCTTT. This rearrangement joins TRBV28 to TRBJ1-1; unclear D gene. Germline CDR1 reads MDHEN; CDR2 reads SYDVKM. The CDR3 length is 12 residues. V lost 4 bases and J lost 4, with 7 bases in between.

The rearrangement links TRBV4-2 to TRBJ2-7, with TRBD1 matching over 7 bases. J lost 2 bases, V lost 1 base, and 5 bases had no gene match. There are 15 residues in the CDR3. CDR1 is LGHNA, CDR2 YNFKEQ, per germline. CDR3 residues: CASSQVGQTTYEQYF. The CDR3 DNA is TGTGCCAGCAGCCAAGTGGGACAGACAACCTACGAGCAGTACTTC.

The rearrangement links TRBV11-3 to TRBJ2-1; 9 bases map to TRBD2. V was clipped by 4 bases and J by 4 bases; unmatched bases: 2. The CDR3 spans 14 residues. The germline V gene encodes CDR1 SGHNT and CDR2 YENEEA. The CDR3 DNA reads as TGTGCCAGCAGCTCCGGACTAGCGTACAATGAGCAGTTCTTC. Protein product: CASSSGLAYNEQFF.

CDR3 region: CASSLSTDTQYF. DNA for the CDR3: TGTGCCAGCAGTCTGAGCACAGATACGCAGTATTTT. V and J are TRBV5-5 and TRBJ2-3; D call uncertain. Between the trimmed V and J ends, which lost 5 bases and 0 bases, there was a span of 4 bases. From germline, CDR1 is SGHKS and CDR2 YYEKEE (reference sequence). The CDR3 consists of 12 residues. Full variable domain (missing parts from reference TRBV5-5 and TRBJ2-3): DAGVTQSPTHLIKTRGQQVTLRCSPISGHKSVSWYQQVLGQGPQFIFQYYEKEERGRGNFPDRFSARQFPNYSSELNVNALLLGDSALYLCASSLSTDTQYFGPGTRLTVL.

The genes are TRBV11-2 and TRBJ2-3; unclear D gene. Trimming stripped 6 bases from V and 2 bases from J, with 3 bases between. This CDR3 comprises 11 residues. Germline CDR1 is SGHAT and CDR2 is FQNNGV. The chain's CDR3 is CASSFTDTQYF. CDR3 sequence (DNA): TGTGCCAGCAGTTTCACAGATACGCAGTATTTT.

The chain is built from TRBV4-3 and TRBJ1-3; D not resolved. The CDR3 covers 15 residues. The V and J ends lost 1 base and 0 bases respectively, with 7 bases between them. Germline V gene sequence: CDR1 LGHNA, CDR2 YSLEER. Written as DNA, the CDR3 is TGCGCCAGCAGCCAAGGGAGAATCTCTGGAAACACCATATATTTT. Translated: CASSQGRISGNTIYF.

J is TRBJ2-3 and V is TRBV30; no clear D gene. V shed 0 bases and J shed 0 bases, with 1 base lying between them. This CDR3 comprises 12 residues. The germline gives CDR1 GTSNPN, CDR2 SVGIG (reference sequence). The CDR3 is CAWSVSTDTQYF. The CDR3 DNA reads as TGTGCCTGGAGTGTCAGCACAGATACGCAGTATTTT.

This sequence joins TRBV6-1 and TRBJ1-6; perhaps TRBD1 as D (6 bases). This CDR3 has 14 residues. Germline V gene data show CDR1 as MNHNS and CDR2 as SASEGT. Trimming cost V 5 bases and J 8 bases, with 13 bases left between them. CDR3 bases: TGTGCCAGCAGTTATGGAACAGGGCATTCACCCCTCCACTTT. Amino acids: CASSYGTGHSPLHF.

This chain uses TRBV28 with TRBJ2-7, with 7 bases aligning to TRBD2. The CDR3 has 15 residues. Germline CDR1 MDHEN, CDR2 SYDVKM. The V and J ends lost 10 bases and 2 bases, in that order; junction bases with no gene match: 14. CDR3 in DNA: TGTGCCACCGGCAGTTTAGGGAGGGTTCCCTACGAGCAGTACTTC. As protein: CATGSLGRVPYEQYF.

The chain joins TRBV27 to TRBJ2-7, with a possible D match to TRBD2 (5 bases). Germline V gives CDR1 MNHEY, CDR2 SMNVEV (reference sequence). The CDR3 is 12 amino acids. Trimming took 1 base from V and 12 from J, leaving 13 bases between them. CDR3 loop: CASSLFGRRLYF. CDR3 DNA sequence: TGTGCCAGCAGTTTATTTGGCAGGAGGCTGTACTTC.

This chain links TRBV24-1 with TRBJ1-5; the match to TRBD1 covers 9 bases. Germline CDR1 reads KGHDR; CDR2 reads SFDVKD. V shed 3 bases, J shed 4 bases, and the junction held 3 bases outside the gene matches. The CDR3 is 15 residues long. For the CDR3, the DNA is TGTGCCACCAGTGATGGTGGACAGGGGAATCAGCCCCAGCATTTT. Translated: CATSDGGQGNQPQHF.

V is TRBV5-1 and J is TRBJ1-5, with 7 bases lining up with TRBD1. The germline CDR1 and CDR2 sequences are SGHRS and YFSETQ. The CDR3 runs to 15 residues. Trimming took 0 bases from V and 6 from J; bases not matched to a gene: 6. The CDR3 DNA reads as TGCGCCAGCAGCTTGGCGACAGGGATGGGTCAGCCCCAGCATTTT. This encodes CASSLATGMGQPQHF.

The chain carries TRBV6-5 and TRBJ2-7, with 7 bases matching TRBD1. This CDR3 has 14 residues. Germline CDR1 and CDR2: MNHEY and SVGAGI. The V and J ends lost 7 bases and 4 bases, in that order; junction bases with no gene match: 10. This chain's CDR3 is CASNLNRGPYEQYF. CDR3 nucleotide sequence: TGTGCCAGCAACCTTAACAGGGGTCCTTACGAGCAGTACTTC.

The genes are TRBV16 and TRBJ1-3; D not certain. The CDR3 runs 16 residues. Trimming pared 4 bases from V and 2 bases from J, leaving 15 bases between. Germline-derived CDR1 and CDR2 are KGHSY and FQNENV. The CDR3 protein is CASSRITPGTGNTIYF. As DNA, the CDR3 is TGTGCCAGCAGCCGGATCACCCCGGGTACTGGAAACACCATATATTTT.

CDR3 coding DNA: TGCGCCAGCATTGGGACAGGGACTTCTAACTATGGCTACACCTTC. Residues: CASIGTGTSNYGYTF. V usage is TRBV10-2 and J usage is TRBJ1-2; 9 bases line up with TRBD1. CDR1 and CDR2 from the germline V gene are WSHSY and SAAADI. CDR3 size: 15 residues. Trimming took 7 bases from V and 0 from J; bases not matched to a gene: 6.

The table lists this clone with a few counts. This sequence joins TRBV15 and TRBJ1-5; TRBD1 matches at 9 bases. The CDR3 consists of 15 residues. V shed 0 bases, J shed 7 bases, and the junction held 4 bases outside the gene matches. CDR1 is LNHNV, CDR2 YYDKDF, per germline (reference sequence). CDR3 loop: CATSREGTGRQPQHF. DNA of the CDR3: TGTGCCACCAGCAGAGAGGGGACAGGGCGGCAGCCCCAGCATTTT.

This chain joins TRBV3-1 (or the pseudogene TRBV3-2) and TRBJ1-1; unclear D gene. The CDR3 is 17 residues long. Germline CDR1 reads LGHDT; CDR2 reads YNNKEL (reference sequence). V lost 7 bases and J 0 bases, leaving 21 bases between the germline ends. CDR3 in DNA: TGTGCCAGCACCCGGAAAATTGGGCAGTGGGTGAACACTGAAGCTTTCTTT. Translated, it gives CASTRKIGQWVNTEAFF.

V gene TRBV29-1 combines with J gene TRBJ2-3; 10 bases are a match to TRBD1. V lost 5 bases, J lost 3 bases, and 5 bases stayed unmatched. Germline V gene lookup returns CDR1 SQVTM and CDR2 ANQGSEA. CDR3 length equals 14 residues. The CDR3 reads CSVRQGASTDTQYF. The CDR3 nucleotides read TGCAGCGTTCGACAGGGGGCGTCGACAGATACGCAGTATTTT.

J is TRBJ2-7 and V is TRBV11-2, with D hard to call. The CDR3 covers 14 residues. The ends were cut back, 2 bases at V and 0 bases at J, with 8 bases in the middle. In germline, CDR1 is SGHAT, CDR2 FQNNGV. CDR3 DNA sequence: TGTGCCAGCAGCTTACGAGACACCTCCTACGAGCAGTACTTC. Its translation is CASSLRDTSYEQYF.

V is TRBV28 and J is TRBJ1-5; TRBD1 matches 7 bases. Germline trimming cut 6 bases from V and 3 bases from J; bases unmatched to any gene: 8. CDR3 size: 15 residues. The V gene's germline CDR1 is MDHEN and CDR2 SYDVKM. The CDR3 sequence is CASRGGQVVNQPQHF. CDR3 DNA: TGTGCCAGCAGAGGAGGACAGGTGGTCAATCAGCCCCAGCATTTT.

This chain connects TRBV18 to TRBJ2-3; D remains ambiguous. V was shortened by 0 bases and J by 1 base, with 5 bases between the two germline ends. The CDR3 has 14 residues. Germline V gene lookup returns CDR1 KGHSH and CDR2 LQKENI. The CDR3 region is CASSPPAGTDTQYF. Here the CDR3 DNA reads TGTGCCAGCTCACCACCGGCAGGCACAGATACGCAGTATTTT.

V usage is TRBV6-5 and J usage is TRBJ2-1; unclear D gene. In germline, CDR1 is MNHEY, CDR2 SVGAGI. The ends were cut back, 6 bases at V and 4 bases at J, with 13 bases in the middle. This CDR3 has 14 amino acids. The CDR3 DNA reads TGTGCCAGCAGCAGAAACGACGAGTACAATGAGCAGTTCTTC. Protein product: CASSRNDEYNEQFF.

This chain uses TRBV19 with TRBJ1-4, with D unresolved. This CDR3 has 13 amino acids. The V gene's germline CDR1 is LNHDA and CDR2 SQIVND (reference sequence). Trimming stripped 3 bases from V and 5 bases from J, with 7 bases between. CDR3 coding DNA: TGTGCCAGTAGTATTTACATAAATGAAAAACTGTTTTTT. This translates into CASSIYINEKLFF.

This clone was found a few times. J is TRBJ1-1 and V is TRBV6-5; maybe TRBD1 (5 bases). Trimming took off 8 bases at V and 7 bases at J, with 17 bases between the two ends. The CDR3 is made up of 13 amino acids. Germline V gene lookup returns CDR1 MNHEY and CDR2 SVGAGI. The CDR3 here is CASRYRDGSEAFF. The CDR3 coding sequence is TGTGCCAGCCGGTACCGGGACGGAAGTGAAGCTTTCTTT.